Many counts were recorded for the clone carrying this T cell receptor beta chain. The data originate from a study of read filtering for tumor transcriptome and immune sequencing. Germline V lookup: CDR1 SGHRS, CDR2 YFSETQ. The CDR3 totals 16 residues. Trimming cost V 4 bases and J 0 bases, with 14 bases left between them. From about 400 ng of RNA, a library with molecular barcoded alpha/delta and beta/gamma adaptors was made. TCRdb reanalysed the reads using MiXCR and keeps one entry per CDR3 protein. The sample records 35,000 to 40,000 distinct CDR3 sequences, about 13% being singletons. The sequencing sample was made of a population of CD138-negative cells sorted from bone marrow. The chain carries TRBV5-1 and TRBJ2-1; D uncertain. The clonotype comes from a donor aged 40 or older with multiple myeloma. The CDR3 bases are TGCGCCAGCAGCGAACTGACGGTGAGCTCCTACAATGAGCAGTTCTTC. It codes for CASSELTVSSYNEQFF.